This TCR beta chain stems from a study of graft-versus-host responses after intestinal transplantation. At the level of the study: Recipients had multivisceral, liver-intestinal, or isolated intestinal transplants.

Sequencing was performed with immunoSEQ multiplex PCR; in TCRdb, only in-frame clones are kept and a portion is missing. Of under 30,000 clones detected, roughly 85% appear once; the ten largest clones hold roughly 0.99%. V was clipped by 5 bases and J by 13 bases; unmatched bases: 5. Germline V gene data show CDR1 as MGHRA and CDR2 as YSYEKL. The CDR3 is 13 residues long. This material consisted of PBMCs, taken 450 to 480 days after intestinal transplant. The chain employs TRBV4-1 and TRBJ2-1; 13 bases are shared with TRBD2. The TCR comes from a human patient who received an intestinal transplant, so some T cells may come from the graft donor. The CDR3 here is CASSIGLAGDQFF. The CDR3 DNA follows: TGCGCCAGCAGCATAGGACTAGCGGGAGATCAGTTCTTC.